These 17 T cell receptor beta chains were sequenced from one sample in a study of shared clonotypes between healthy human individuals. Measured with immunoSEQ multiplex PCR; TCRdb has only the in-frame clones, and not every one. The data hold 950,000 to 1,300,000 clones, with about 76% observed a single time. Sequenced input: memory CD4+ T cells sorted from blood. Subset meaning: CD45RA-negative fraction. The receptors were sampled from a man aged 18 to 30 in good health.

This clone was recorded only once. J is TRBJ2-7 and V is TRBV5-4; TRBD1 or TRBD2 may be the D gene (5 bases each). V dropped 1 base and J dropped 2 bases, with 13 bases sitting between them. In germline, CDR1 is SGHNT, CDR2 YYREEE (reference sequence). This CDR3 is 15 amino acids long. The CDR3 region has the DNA TGTGCCAGCAGCTTGATGTCAGGGACCCCCTACGAGCAGTACTTC. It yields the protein CASSLMSGTPYEQYF.

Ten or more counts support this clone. In nucleotides, the CDR3 is TGTGCCAGCAGCCCCGGGACAGGGGTAGGCTACACCTTC. Protein: CASSPGTGVGYTF. V is TRBV7-9 and J is TRBJ1-2; 10 nucleotides align to TRBD1. From germline, CDR1 is SEHNR and CDR2 FQNEAQ (reference sequence). This CDR3 contains 13 residues. J lost 8 bases, V lost 5 bases, and 5 bases had no gene match.

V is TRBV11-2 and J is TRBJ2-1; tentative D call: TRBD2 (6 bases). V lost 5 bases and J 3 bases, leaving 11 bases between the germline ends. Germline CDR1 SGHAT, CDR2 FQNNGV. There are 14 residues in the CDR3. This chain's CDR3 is CASSPGGIYNEQFF. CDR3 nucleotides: TGTGCCAGCAGCCCTGGGGGGATCTACAATGAGCAGTTCTTC.

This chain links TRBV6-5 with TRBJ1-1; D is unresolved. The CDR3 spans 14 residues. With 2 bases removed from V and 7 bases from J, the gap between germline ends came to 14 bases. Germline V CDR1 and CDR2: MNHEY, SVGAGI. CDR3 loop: CASSYRAVQIEAFF. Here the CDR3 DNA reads TGTGCCAGCAGTTACCGGGCCGTTCAAATTGAAGCTTTCTTT.

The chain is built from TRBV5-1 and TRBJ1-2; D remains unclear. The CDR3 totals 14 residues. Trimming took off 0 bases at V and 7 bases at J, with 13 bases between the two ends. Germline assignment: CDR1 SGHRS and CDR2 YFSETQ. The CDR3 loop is CASSLDGLSGGYTF. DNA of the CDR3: TGCGCCAGCAGCTTGGACGGGCTCTCGGGTGGCTACACCTTC.

This chain's CDR3 is CATSRGDGNSQTQYF. CDR3 nucleotides: TGTGCCACCAGCAGAGGGGACGGAAATAGCCAGACCCAGTACTTC. This rearrangement joins TRBV15 to TRBJ2-5, with D perhaps being TRBD1 or TRBD2 (5 bases each). Trimming left V 1 base short and J 6 bases short, with 15 bases between. Germline CDR1 LNHNV, CDR2 YYDKDF (reference sequence). The CDR3 length is 15 residues.

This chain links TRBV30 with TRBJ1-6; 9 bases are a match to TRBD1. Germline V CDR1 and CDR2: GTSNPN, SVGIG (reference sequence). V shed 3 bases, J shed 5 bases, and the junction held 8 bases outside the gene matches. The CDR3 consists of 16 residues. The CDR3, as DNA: TGTGCCTGGAGCCTCACAGGGGGCCCCGATAATTCACCCCTCCACTTT. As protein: CAWSLTGGPDNSPLHF.

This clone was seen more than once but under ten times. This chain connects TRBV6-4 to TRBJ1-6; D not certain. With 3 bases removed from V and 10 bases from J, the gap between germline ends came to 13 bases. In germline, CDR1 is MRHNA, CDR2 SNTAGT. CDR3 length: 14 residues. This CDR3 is CASSEFEGRSPLHF. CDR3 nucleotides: TGTGCCAGCAGTGAGTTCGAGGGTCGGTCACCCCTCCACTTT.

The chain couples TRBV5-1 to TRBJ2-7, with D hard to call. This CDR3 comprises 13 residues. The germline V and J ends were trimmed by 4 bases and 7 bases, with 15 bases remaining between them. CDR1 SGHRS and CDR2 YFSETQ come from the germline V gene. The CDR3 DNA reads TGCGCCAGCAGCCTGACGGCCCCGGGTGAGCAGTACTTC. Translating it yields CASSLTAPGEQYF. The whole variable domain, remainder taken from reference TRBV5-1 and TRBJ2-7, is KAGVTQTPRYLIKTRGQQVTLSCSPISGHRSVSWYQQTPGQGLQFLFEYFSETQRNKGNFPGRFSGRQFSNSRSEMNVSTLELGDSALYLCASSLTAPGEQYFGPGTRLTVT.

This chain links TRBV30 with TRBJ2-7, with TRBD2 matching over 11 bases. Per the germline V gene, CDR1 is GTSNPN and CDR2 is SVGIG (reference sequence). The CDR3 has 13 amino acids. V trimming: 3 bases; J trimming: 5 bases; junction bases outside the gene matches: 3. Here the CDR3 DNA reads TGTGCCTGGAGAAGACTAGCGGGGAACGAGCAGTACTTC. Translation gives CAWRRLAGNEQYF.

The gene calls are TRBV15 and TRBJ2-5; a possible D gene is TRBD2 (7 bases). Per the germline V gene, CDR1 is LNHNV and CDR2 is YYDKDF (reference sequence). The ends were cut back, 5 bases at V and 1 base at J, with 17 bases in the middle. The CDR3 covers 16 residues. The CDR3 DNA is TGTGCCACCAGCGTAAACGCCGCGGGGGCCCAAGAGACCCAGTACTTC. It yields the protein CATSVNAAGAQETQYF. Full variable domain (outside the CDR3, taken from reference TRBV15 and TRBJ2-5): DAMVIQNPRYQVTQFGKPVTLSCSQTLNHNVMYWYQQKSSQAPKLLFHYYDKDFNNEADTPDNFQSRRPNTSFCFLDIRSPGLGDTAMYLCATSVNAAGAQETQYFGPGTRLLVL.

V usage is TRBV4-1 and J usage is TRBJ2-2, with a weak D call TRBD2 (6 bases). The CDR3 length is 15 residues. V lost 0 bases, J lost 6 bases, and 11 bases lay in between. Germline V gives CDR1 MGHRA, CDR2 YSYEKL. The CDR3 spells CASSQEGTSAGELFF. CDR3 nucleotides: TGCGCCAGCAGCCAAGAGGGGACTTCAGCCGGGGAGCTGTTTTTT.

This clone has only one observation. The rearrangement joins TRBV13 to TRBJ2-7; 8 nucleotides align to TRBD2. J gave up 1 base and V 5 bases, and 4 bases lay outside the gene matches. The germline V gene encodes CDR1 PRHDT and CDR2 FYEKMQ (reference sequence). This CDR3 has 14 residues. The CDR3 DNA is TGTGCCAGCAGCACCGAGCGGGAGTCCTACGAGCAGTACTTC. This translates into CASSTERESYEQYF.

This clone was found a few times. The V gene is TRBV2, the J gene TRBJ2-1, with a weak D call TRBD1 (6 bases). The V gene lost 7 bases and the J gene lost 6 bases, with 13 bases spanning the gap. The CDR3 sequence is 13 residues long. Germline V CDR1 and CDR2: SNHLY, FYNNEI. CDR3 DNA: TGTGCCAGCAACACAATACAGGGCAATGAGCAGTTCTTC. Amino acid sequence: CASNTIQGNEQFF.

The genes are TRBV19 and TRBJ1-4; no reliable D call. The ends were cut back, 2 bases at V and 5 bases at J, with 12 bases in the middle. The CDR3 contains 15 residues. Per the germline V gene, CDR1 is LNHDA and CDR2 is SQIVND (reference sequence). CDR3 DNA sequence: TGTGCCAGTAGTATAAACTACAGTCCCAATGAAAAACTGTTTTTT. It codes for CASSINYSPNEKLFF.

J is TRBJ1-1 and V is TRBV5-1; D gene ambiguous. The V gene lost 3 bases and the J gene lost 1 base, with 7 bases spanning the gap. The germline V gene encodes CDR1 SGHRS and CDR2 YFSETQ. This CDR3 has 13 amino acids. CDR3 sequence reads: CASSYGSNTEAFF. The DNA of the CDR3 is TGCGCCAGCAGCTATGGGTCGAACACTGAAGCTTTCTTT.

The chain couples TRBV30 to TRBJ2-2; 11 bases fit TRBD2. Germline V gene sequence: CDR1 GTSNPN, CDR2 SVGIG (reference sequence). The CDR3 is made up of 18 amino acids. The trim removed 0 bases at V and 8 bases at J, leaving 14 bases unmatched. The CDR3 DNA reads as TGTGCCTGGAGTGTAAGGGGGCGACTAGCGGGAAGGTCTGGGGAGCTGTTTTTT. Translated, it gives CAWSVRGRLAGRSGELFF.